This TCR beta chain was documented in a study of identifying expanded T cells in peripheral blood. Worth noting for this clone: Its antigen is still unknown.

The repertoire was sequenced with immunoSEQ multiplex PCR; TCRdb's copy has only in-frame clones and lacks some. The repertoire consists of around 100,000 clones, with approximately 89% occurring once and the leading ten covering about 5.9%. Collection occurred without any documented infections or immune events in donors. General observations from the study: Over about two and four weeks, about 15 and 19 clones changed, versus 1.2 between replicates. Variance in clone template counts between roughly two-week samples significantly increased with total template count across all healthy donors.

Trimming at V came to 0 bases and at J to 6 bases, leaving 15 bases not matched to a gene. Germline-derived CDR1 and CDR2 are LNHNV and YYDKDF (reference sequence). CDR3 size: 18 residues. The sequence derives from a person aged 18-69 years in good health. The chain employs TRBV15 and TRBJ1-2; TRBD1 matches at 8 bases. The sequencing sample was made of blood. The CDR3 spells CATSRDWAGGGQGDGYTF. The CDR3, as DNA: TGTGCCACCAGCAGAGATTGGGCAGGGGGCGGACAAGGGGATGGCTACACCTTC.